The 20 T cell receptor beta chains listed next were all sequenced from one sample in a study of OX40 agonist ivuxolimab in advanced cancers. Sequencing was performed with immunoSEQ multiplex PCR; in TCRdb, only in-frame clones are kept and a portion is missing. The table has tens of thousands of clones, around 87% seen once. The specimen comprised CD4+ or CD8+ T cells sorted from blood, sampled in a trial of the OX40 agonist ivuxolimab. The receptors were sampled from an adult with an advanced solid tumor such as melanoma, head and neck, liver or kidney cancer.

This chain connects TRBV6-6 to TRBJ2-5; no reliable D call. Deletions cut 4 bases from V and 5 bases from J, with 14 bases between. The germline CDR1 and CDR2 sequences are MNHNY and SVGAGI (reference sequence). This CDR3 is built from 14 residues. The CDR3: CASSFGPVGETQYF. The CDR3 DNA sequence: TGTGCCAGCAGTTTCGGACCAGTGGGGGAGACCCAGTACTTC.

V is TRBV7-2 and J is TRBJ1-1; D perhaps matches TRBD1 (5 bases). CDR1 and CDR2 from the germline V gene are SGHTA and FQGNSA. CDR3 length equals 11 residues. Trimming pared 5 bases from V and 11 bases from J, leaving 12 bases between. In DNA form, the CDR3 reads TGTGCCAGCAGCCCCGGGGCAAGGGCTTTCTTT. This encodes CASSPGARAFF.

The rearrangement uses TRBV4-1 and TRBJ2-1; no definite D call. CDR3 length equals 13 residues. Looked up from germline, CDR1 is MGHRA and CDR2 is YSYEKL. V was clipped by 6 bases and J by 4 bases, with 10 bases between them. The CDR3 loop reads CASSLGLYNEQFF. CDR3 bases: TGCGCCAGCAGTCTGGGGTTATACAATGAGCAGTTCTTC.

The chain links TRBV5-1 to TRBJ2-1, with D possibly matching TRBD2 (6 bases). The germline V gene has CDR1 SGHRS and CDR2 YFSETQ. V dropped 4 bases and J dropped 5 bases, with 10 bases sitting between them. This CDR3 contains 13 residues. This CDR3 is CASSDGGNNEQFF. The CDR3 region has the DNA TGCGCCAGCAGCGACGGAGGGAACAATGAGCAGTTCTTC.

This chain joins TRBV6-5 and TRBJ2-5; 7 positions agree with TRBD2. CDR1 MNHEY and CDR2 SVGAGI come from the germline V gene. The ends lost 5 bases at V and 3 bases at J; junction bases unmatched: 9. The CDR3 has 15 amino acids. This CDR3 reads CASSPDAGAEETQYF. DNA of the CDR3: TGTGCCAGCAGTCCCGACGCGGGAGCCGAAGAGACCCAGTACTTC.

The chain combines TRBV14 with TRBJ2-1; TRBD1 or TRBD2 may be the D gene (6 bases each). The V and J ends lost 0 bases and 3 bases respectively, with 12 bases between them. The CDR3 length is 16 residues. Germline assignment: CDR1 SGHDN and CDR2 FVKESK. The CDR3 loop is CASSQEGGGFYNEQFF. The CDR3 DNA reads TGTGCCAGCAGCCAAGAGGGGGGCGGCTTCTACAATGAGCAGTTCTTC.

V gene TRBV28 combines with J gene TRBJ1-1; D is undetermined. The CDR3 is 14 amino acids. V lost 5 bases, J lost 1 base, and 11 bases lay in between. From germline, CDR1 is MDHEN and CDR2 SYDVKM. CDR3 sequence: CASSMKDTNTEAFF. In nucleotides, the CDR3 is TGTGCCAGCAGTATGAAGGATACGAACACTGAAGCTTTCTTT.

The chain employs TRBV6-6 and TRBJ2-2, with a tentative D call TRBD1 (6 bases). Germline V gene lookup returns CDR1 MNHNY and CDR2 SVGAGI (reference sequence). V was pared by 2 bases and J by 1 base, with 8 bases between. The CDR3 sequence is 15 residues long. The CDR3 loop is CASSYVDRNTGELFF. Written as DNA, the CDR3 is TGTGCCAGCAGTTACGTGGACAGGAACACCGGGGAGCTGTTTTTT.

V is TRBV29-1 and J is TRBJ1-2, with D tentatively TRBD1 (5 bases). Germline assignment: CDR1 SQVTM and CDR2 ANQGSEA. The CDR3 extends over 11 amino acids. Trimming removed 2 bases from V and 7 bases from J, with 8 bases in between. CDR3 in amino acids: CSVEWGSGYTF. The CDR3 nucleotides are TGCAGCGTTGAATGGGGGTCTGGCTACACCTTC.

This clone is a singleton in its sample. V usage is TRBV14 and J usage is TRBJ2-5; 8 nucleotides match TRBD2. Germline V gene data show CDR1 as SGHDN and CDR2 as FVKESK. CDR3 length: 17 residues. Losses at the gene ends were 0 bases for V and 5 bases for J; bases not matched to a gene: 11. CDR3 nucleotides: TGTGCCAGCAGCCAAGATCTGTTTGCGGGGGGTGAGGAGACCCAGTACTTC. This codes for CASSQDLFAGGEETQYF.

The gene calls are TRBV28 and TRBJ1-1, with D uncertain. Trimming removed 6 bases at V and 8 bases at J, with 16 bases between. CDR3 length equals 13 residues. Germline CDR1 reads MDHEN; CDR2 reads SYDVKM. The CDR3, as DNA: TGTGCCAGCAGCTCCCTGAGTAGGACCGAAGCTTTCTTT. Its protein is CASSSLSRTEAFF.

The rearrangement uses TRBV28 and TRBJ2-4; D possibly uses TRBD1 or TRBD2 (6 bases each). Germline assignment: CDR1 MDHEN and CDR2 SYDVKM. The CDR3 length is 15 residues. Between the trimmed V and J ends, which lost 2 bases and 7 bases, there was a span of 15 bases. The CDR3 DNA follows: TGTGCCAGCAGTTTAAGGGGGGATAAGTGGAACATTCAGTACTTC. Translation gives CASSLRGDKWNIQYF.

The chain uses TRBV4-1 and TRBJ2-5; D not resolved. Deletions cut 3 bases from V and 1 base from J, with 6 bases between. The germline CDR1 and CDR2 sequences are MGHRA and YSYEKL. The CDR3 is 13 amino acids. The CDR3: CASSQTSQETQYF. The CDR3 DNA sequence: TGCGCCAGCAGCCAGACCAGCCAAGAGACCCAGTACTTC.

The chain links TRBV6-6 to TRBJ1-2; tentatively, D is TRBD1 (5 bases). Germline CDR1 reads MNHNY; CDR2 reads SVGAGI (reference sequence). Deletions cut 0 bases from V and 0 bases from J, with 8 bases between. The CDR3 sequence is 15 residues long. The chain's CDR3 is CASSYSGTANYGYTF. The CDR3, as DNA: TGTGCCAGCAGTTACTCCGGGACGGCTAACTATGGCTACACCTTC.

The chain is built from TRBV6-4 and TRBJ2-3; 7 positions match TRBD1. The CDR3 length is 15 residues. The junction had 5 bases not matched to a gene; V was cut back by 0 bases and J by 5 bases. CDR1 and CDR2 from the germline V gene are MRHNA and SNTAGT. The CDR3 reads CASSDSIQGVDTQYF. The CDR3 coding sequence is TGTGCCAGCAGTGACTCGATTCAGGGGGTAGATACGCAGTATTTT.

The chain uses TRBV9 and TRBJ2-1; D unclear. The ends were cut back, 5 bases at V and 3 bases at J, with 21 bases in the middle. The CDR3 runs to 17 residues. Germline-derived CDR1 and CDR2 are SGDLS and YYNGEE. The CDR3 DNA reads TGTGCCAGCAGTCTAAGACTGGACCGGTCGAACTACAATGAGCAGTTCTTC. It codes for CASSLRLDRSNYNEQFF.

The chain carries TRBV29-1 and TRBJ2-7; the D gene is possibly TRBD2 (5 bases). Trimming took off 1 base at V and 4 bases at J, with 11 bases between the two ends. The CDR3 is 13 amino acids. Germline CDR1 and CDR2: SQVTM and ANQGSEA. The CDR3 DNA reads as TGCAGCGTTGAAGCGTCCGGGGATTACGAGCAGTACTTC. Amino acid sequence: CSVEASGDYEQYF.

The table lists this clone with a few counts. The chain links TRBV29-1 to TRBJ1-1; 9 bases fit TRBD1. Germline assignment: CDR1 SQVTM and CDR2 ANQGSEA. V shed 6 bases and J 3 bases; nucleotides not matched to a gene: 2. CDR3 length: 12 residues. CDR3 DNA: TGCAGCGTGAGGACAGGGGACACTGAAGCTTTCTTT. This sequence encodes CSVRTGDTEAFF.

CDR3 bases: TGTGCCAGCAGTGAAGATTTAGTTGCAGGGGGCTACAATGAGCAGTTCTTC. It encodes CASSEDLVAGGYNEQFF. This chain connects TRBV6-1 to TRBJ2-1; TRBD1 agrees at 7 bases. This CDR3 has 17 residues. Germline V CDR1 and CDR2: MNHNS, SASEGT. J was trimmed by 3 bases and V by 1 base; bases with no gene match: 9.

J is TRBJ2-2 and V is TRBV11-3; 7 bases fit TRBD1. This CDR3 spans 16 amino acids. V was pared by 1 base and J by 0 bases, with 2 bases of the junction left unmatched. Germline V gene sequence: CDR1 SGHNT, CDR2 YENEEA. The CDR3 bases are TGTGCCAGCAGCTTAGGTCAGGGGGCGAACACCGGGGAGCTGTTTTTT. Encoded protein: CASSLGQGANTGELFF.